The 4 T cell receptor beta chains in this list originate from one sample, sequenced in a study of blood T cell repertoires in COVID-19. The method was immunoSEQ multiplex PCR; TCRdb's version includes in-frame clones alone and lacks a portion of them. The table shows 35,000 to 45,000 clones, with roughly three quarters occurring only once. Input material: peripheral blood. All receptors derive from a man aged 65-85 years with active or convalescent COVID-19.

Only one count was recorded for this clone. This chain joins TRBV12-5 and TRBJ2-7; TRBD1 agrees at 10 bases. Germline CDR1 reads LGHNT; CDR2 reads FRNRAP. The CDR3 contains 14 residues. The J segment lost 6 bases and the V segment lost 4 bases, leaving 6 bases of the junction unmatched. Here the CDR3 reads CASGSGQGRVEQYF. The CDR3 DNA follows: TGTGCTAGTGGTTCGGGACAGGGGAGGGTCGAGCAGTACTTC.

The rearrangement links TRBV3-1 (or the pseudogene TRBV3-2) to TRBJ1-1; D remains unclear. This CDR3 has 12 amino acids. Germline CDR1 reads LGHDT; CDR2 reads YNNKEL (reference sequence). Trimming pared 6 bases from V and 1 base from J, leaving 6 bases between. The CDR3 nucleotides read TGTGCCAGCAGTCACAGGAACACTGAAGCTTTCTTT. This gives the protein CASSHRNTEAFF.

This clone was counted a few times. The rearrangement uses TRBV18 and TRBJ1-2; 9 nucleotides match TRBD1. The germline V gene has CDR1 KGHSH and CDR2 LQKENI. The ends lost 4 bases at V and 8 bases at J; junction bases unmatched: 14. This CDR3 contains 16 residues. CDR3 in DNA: TGTGCCAGCTCACTCTTGGGACAGGGTTCTGGTAGCGGCTACACCTTC. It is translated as CASSLLGQGSGSGYTF.

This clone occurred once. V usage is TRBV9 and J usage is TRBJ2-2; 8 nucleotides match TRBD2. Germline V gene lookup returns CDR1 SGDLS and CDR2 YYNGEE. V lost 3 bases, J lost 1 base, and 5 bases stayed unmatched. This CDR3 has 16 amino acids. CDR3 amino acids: CASSARSGGNTGELFF. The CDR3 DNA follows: TGTGCCAGCAGCGCCAGAAGCGGGGGGAACACCGGGGAGCTGTTTTTT.